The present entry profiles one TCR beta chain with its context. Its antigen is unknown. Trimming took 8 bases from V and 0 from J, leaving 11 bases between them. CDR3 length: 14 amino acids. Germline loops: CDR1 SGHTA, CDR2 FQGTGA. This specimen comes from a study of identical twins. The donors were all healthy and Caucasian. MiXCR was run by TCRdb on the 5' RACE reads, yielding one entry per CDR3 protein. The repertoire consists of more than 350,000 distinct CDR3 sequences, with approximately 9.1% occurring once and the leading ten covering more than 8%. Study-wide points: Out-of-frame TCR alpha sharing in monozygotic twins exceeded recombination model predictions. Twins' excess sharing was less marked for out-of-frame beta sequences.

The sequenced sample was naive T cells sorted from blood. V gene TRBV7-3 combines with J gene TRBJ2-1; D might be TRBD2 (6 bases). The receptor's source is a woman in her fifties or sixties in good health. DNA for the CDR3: TGTGCCAGCGCTATGCGGGGCTCCTACAATGAGCAGTTCTTC. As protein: CASAMRGSYNEQFF.